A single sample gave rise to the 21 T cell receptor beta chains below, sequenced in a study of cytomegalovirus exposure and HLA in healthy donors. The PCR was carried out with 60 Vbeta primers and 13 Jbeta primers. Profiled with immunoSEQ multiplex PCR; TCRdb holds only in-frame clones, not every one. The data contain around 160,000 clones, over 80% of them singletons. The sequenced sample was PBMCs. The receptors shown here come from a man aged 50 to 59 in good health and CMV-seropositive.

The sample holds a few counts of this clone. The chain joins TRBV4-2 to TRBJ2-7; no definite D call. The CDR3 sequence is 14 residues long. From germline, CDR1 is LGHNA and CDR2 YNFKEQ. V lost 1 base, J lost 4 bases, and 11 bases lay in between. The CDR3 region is CASSQVGFPYEQYF. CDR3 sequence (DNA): TGTGCCAGCAGCCAAGTGGGCTTCCCATACGAGCAGTACTTC.

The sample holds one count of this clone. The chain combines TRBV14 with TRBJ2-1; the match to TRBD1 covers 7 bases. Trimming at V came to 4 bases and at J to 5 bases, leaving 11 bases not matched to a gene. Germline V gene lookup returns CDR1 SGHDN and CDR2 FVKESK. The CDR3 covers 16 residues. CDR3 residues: CASSRYSGTANNEQFF. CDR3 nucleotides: TGTGCCAGCAGCCGGTACTCAGGGACAGCCAACAATGAGCAGTTCTTC.

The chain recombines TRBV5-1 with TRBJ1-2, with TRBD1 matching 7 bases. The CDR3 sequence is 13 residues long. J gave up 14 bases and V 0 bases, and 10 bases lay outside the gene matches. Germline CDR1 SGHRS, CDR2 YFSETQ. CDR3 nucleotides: TGCGCCAGCAGCTTGGCAGGGGGGACACTAGGAACCTTC. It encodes CASSLAGGTLGTF.

CDR3 loop: CSVTREENIQYF. DNA for the CDR3: TGCAGCGTTACTCGAGAGGAAAACATTCAGTACTTC. The chain couples TRBV29-1 to TRBJ2-4; D unresolved. This CDR3 is 12 amino acids long. V was trimmed by 5 bases and J by 5 bases, leaving 10 bases between them. From germline, CDR1 is SQVTM and CDR2 ANQGSEA.

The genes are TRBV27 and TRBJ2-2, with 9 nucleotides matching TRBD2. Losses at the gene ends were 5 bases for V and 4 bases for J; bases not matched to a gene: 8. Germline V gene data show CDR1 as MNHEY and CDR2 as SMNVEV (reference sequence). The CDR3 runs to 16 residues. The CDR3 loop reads CASSPLAGLSTGELFF. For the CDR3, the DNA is TGTGCCAGCAGTCCGCTAGCGGGACTTTCCACCGGGGAGCTGTTTTTT.

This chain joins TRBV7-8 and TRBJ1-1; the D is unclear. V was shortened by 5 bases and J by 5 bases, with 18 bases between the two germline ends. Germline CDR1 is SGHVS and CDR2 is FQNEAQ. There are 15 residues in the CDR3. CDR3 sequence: CASSEISGRGTEAFF. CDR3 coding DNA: TGTGCCAGCAGCGAGATAAGCGGGAGAGGGACTGAAGCTTTCTTT.

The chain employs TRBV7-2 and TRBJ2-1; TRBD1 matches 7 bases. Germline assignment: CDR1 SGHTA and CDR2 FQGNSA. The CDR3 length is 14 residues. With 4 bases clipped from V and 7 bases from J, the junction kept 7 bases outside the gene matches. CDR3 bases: TGTGCCAGCAGCTATGGGACAGCCTCTAATGAGCAGTTCTTC. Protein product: CASSYGTASNEQFF.

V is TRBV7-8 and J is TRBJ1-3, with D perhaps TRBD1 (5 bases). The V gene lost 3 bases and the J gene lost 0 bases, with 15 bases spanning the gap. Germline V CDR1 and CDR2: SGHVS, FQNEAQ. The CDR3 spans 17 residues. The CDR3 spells CASSFGGPILSGNTIYF. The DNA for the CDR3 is TGTGCCAGCAGCTTCGGGGGACCCATCCTCTCTGGAAACACCATATATTTT. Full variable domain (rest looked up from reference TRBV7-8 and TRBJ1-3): GAGVSQSPRYKVAKRGQDVALRCDPISGHVSLFWYQQALGQGPEFLTYFQNEAQLDKSGLPSDRFFAERPEGSVSTLKIQRTQQEDSAVYLCASSFGGPILSGNTIYFGEGSWLTVV.

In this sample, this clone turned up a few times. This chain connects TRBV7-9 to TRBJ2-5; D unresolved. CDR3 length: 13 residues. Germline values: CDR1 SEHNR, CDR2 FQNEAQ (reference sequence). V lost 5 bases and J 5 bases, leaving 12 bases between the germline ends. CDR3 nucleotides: TGTGCCAGCAGCCCAGTCCCCGGGGAGACCCAGTACTTC. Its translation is CASSPVPGETQYF.

In nucleotides, the CDR3 is TGTGCCAGCAGCGCCGGGACAGGGATTACCGGGGAGCTGTTTTTT. Amino acids: CASSAGTGITGELFF. The genes are TRBV9 and TRBJ2-2, with TRBD1 matching over 9 bases. The CDR3 totals 15 residues. Trimming cost V 3 bases and J 5 bases; bases outside gene matches: 5. Germline loops: CDR1 SGDLS, CDR2 YYNGEE.

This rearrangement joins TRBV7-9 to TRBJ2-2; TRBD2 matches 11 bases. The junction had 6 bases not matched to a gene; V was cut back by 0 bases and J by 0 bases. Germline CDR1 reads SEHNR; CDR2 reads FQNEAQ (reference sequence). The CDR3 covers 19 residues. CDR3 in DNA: TGTGCCAGCAGCTTAGCAACTAGCGGGAGACTCCCGAACACCGGGGAGCTGTTTTTT. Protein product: CASSLATSGRLPNTGELFF. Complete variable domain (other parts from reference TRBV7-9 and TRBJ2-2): DTGVSQNPRHKITKRGQNVTFRCDPISEHNRLYWYRQTLGQGPEFLTYFQNEAQLEKSRLLSDRFSAERPKGSFSTLEIQRTEQGDSAMYLCASSLATSGRLPNTGELFFGEGSRLTVL.

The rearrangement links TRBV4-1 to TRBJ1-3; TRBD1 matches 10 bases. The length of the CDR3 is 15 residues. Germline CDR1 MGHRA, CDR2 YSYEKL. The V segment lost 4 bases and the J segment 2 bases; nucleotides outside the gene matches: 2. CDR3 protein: CASSRQGAAGNTIYF. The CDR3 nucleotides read TGCGCCAGCAGCCGACAGGGGGCAGCTGGAAACACCATATATTTT.

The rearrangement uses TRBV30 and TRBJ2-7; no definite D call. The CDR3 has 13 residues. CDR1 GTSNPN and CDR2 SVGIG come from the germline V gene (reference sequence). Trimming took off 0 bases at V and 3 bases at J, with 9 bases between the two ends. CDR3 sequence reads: CAWSVRLSYEQYF. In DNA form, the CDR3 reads TGTGCCTGGAGTGTAAGACTGAGCTACGAGCAGTACTTC.

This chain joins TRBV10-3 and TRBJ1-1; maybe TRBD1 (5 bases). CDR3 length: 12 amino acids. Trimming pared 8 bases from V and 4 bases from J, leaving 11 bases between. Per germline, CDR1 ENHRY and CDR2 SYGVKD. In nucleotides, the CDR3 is TGTGCCATCCGCGGGGCGGGCACTGAAGCTTTCTTT. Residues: CAIRGAGTEAFF.

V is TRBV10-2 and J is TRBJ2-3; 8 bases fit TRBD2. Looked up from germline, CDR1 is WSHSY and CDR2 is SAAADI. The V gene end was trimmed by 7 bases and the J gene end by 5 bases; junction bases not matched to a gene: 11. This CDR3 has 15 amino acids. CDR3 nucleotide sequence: TGCGCCAGCATGGAGGGGGGCCTAGCGGGAGATACGCAGTATTTT. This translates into CASMEGGLAGDTQYF.

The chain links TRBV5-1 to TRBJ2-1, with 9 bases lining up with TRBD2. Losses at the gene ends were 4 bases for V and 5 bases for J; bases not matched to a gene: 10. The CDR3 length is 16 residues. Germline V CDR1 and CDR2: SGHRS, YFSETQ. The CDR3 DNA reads TGCGCCAGCAGCCCCAGTGTAGCGGGAGTCAACAATGAGCAGTTCTTC. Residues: CASSPSVAGVNNEQFF. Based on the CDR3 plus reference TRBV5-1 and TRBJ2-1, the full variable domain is KAGVTQTPRYLIKTRGQQVTLSCSPISGHRSVSWYQQTPGQGLQFLFEYFSETQRNKGNFPGRFSGRQFSNSRSEMNVSTLELGDSALYLCASSPSVAGVNNEQFFGPGTRLTVL.

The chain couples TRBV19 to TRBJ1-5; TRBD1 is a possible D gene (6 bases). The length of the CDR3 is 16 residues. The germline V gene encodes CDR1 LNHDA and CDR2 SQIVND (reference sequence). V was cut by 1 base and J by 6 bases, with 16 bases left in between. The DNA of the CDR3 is TGTGCCAGTAGTATAGTATCAGGGGCGCAGGGTCAGCCCCAGCATTTT. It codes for CASSIVSGAQGQPQHF.

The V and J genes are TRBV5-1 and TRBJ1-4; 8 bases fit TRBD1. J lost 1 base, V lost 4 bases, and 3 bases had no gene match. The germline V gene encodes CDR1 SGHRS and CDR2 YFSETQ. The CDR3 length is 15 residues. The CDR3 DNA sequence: TGCGCCAGCAGCCTAGGACAGGGAACTAATGAAAAACTGTTTTTT. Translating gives CASSLGQGTNEKLFF.

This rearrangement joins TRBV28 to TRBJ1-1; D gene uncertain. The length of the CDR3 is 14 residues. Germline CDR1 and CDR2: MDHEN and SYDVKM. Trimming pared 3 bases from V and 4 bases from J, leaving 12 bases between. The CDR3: CASSLRRKGTEAFF. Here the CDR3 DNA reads TGTGCCAGCAGTTTGCGGAGGAAGGGCACTGAAGCTTTCTTT.

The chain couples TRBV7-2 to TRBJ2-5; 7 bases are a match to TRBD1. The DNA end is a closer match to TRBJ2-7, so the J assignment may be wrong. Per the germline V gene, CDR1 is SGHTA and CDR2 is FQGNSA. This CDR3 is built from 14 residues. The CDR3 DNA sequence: TGTGCCAGCAGCCAGGACAGGTGGGTCTACGAGCAGTACTTC. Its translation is CASSQDRWVYEQYF.

The CDR3 region has the DNA TGTGCCACCAGCAAAGGGCAGGGGGCTAAGAACACTGAAGCTTTCTTT. Translation: CATSKGQGAKNTEAFF. The V and J genes are TRBV15 and TRBJ1-1, with 8 bases identical to TRBD1. This CDR3 spans 16 amino acids. The V and J ends lost 4 bases and 1 base, in that order; junction bases with no gene match: 8. Per germline, CDR1 LNHNV and CDR2 YYDKDF (reference sequence).